Listed below are T cell receptor beta chains from one sample, sequenced in a study of blood T cell repertoires in COVID-19. Profiling relied on immunoSEQ multiplex PCR, and the TCRdb table lists in-frame clones only, not all of them. The sample lists hundreds of thousands of clones, approximately 83% occurring once. The sequencing input was PBMCs or T cells enriched from blood (not recorded which). The source is a woman aged 45-65 years who had been exposed to COVID-19. CDR3s include the opening cysteine and the closing phenylalanine or tryptophan. The D gene is left open where the match is weak. Expanded clones are given a class, and other clones once, few, many or no size at all.

j_call: TRBJ1-2
d_call: TRBD1
clone_size: -
v_call: TRBV23-1
cdr3_nt: TGCGCCAGCAGTCAATCCTCGACAGGGACTTCAATAGATCTTCTTCGATCCTATGGCTACACCTTC
cdr3_aa: CASSQSSTGTSIDLLRSYGYTF

j_call: TRBJ1-5
d_call: -
clone_size: many
v_call: TRBV7-2
cdr3_nt: TGTGCCAGCAGCCCTAGAGTAGGTCCCAATCAGCCCCAGCATTTT
cdr3_aa: CASSPRVGPNQPQHF

j_call: TRBJ2-2
d_call: -
clone_size: -
v_call: TRBV6-5
cdr3_nt: TGTGCCACCCTTAACACCGGGGAGCTGTTTTTT
cdr3_aa: CATLNTGELFF

j_call: TRBJ1-6
d_call: -
clone_size: -
v_call: TRBV7-3
cdr3_nt: TGTGCCAGCAGCTTACTGGGAGGTAATTCACCCCTCCACTTT
cdr3_aa: CASSLLGGNSPLHF

j_call: TRBJ1-6
d_call: TRBD1
clone_size: -
v_call: TRBV3-1/TRBV3-2
cdr3_nt: TGTGCCAGCAGCCTAGGGACAGGGGGACCAAATTCACCCCTCCACTTT
cdr3_aa: CASSLGTGGPNSPLHF

j_call: TRBJ1-1
d_call: TRBD1
clone_size: -
v_call: TRBV5-1
cdr3_nt: TGCGCCAGCAGCTTCGACAGGGGGAGAGCAGCTTTCTTT
cdr3_aa: CASSFDRGRAAFF

j_call: TRBJ1-2
d_call: -
clone_size: -
v_call: TRBV6-6
cdr3_nt: TGTGCCAGCAGTTACGGGGGGGGTTGGTATGGCTACACCTTC
cdr3_aa: CASSYGGGWYGYTF

j_call: TRBJ2-2
d_call: TRBD2
clone_size: few
v_call: TRBV5-4
cdr3_nt: TGTGCCAGCAGCTTCCCAGGACTAGCGGGGAGTCCCGGGGAGCTGTTTTTT
cdr3_aa: CASSFPGLAGSPGELFF

j_call: TRBJ2-2
d_call: -
clone_size: -
v_call: TRBV5-1
cdr3_nt: TGCGCCAGCAGCTTTGGCAATGCGAACACCGGGGAGCTGTTTTTT
cdr3_aa: CASSFGNANTGELFF

j_call: TRBJ1-1
d_call: -
clone_size: -
v_call: TRBV6-5
cdr3_nt: TGTGCCAGCAGTTACTCTCCGATAGCTGAAGCTTTCTTT
cdr3_aa: CASSYSPIAEAFF

j_call: TRBJ2-5
d_call: -
clone_size: -
v_call: TRBV30
cdr3_nt: TGTGCCTGGAGACGGGGAGAGACCCAGTACTTC
cdr3_aa: CAWRRGETQYF

j_call: TRBJ1-1
d_call: -
clone_size: -
v_call: TRBV5-6
cdr3_nt: TGTGCCAGCAGCTTACGGGGGGCCTACGGCACTGAAGCTTTCTTT
cdr3_aa: CASSLRGAYGTEAFF

j_call: TRBJ2-1
d_call: TRBD1
clone_size: many
v_call: TRBV5-1
cdr3_nt: TGCGCCAGCGGGTCGGACAGGCCGAGCTCCTACAATGAGCAGTTCTTC
cdr3_aa: CASGSDRPSSYNEQFF

j_call: TRBJ1-1
d_call: -
clone_size: -
v_call: TRBV3-1/TRBV3-2
cdr3_nt: TGTGCCAGCAGCCGCGCGGGGACCTCCGAGGAAGCTTTCTTT
cdr3_aa: CASSRAGTSEEAFF

j_call: TRBJ2-7
d_call: TRBD2
clone_size: -
v_call: TRBV5-1
cdr3_nt: TGCGCCAGCAGCTTGTACGCGGCGGGAGACGAGCAGTACTTC
cdr3_aa: CASSLYAAGDEQYF

j_call: TRBJ1-1
d_call: -
clone_size: -
v_call: TRBV28
cdr3_nt: TGTGCCAGCAGTTTATCGGAATCGGCTCAGGCCAACACTGAAGCTTTCTTT
cdr3_aa: CASSLSESAQANTEAFF

j_call: TRBJ2-7
d_call: -
clone_size: once
v_call: TRBV19
cdr3_nt: TGTGCCAGTAGTATAGGATGGTCGACAGAGCGCTACGAGCAGTACTTC
cdr3_aa: CASSIGWSTERYEQYF

j_call: TRBJ1-3
d_call: -
clone_size: -
v_call: TRBV28
cdr3_nt: TGTGTCAGCAGTTTGGTCGGGGGTGGAAACACCATATATTTT
cdr3_aa: CVSSLVGGGNTIYF

j_call: TRBJ1-4
d_call: TRBD1
clone_size: -
v_call: TRBV19
cdr3_nt: TGTGCCAGTGCGGTTGGACAGGGCTTCTTGAAACTGTTTTTT
cdr3_aa: CASAVGQGFLKLFF